Below, 30 T cell receptor beta chains from the same sample are listed, as sequenced in a study of T cell responses to AZD1222 COVID-19 vaccine. Clones were sequenced by immunoSEQ multiplex PCR, and TCRdb holds only the in-frame ones, with some missing. The sample yields some 130,000 clones, approximately 83% seen once. Sequencing was performed on peripheral blood, taken on day 0 of AZD1222 vaccination. The receptors come from an adult in good health.

The chain combines TRBV11-2 with TRBJ1-2; 8 bases are a match to TRBD1. Germline V gene lookup returns CDR1 SGHAT and CDR2 FQNNGV. The CDR3 length is 13 residues. V dropped 3 bases and J dropped 6; count of bases not matched to a gene: 3. The CDR3 loop is CASSLQGADGYTF. CDR3 nucleotide sequence: TGTGCCAGCAGCTTGCAGGGGGCTGATGGCTACACCTTC.

The chain carries TRBV23-1 and TRBJ1-4; a weak D match, TRBD1 (6 bases). TRBV23-1 is annotated as an ORF whose role is uncertain. Trimming stripped 7 bases from V and 7 bases from J, with 19 bases between. The CDR3 consists of 15 residues. CDR3 residues: CASTYREGEGEKLFF. CDR3 in DNA: TGCGCCAGCACCTACAGGGAGGGGGAGGGTGAAAAACTGTTTTTT.

The J gene is TRBJ2-5, the V gene TRBV5-8; the D gene is possibly TRBD1 (7 bases). Germline V lookup: CDR1 SGHTS, CDR2 YDEGEE. The CDR3 extends over 13 amino acids. Trimming stripped 3 bases from V and 5 bases from J, with 11 bases between. CDR3 in amino acids: CASSSTGTETQYF. The DNA of the CDR3 is TGTGCCAGCAGCTCGACAGGGACTGAGACCCAGTACTTC.

V and J are TRBV28 and TRBJ1-4; TRBD1 matches 8 bases. After removal of 9 bases from V and 0 bases from J, the junction contained 6 bases not matched to a gene. The CDR3 totals 15 residues. Germline V lookup: CDR1 MDHEN, CDR2 SYDVKM. DNA of the CDR3: TGTGCCAGTGACCCAGGGGGCGCAACTAATGAAAAACTGTTTTTT. Translation gives CASDPGGATNEKLFF.

The rearrangement uses TRBV9 and TRBJ2-3; D call uncertain. Trimming took 0 bases from V and 2 from J, leaving 4 bases between them. Germline V gene data show CDR1 as SGDLS and CDR2 as YYNGEE. This CDR3 region has 13 residues. The CDR3 DNA is TGTGCCAGCAGCGTAGTAACCACAGATACGCAGTATTTT. Translation gives CASSVVTTDTQYF.

The J gene is TRBJ1-1, the V gene TRBV11-3, with no clear D. The CDR3 is 13 residues long. V was shortened by 1 base and J by 0 bases, with 3 bases between the two germline ends. In germline, CDR1 is SGHNT, CDR2 YENEEA. CDR3 loop: CASSLVMNTEAFF. CDR3 nucleotide sequence: TGTGCCAGCAGCTTAGTCATGAACACTGAAGCTTTCTTT.

The CDR3: CASSTRTGDPANTGELFF. CDR3 bases: TGTGCCAGCAGCACCCGGACAGGGGATCCCGCGAACACCGGGGAGCTGTTTTTT. The chain recombines TRBV5-6 with TRBJ2-2, with 9 nucleotides matching TRBD1. Germline assignment: CDR1 SGHDT and CDR2 YYEEEE. J gave up 0 bases and V 4 bases, and 10 bases lay outside the gene matches. This CDR3 is built from 18 residues.

This clone was detected only a few times. The CDR3, as DNA: TGTGCCAGCAGCTTATCTGTGAACACTGAAGCTTTCTTT. Protein product: CASSLSVNTEAFF. The V gene is TRBV11-2, the J gene TRBJ1-1; D ambiguous. The CDR3 has 13 amino acids. Per germline, CDR1 SGHAT and CDR2 FQNNGV. Trimming took 2 bases from V and 0 from J, leaving 4 bases between them.

This clone occurred a few times. This rearrangement joins TRBV5-4 to TRBJ2-7, with 7 bases that match TRBD1. Losses at the gene ends were 0 bases for V and 3 bases for J; bases not matched to a gene: 3. Germline CDR1 reads SGHNT; CDR2 reads YYREEE (reference sequence). This CDR3 contains 14 residues. The CDR3 DNA sequence: TGTGCCAGCAGCTTGGGGGACAGATACTACGAGCAGTACTTC. Encoded protein: CASSLGDRYYEQYF.

The J gene is TRBJ1-5, the V gene TRBV15; D is perhaps TRBD1 (6 bases). Between the trimmed V and J ends, which lost 0 bases and 2 bases, there was a span of 14 bases. The CDR3 sequence is 17 residues long. Germline lookup yields CDR1 LNHNV and CDR2 YYDKDF (reference sequence). The CDR3 bases are TGTGCCACCAGCAGAGATCCCCAGGGGCTAGGCAATCAGCCCCAGCATTTT. As protein: CATSRDPQGLGNQPQHF.

The V gene is TRBV6-1, the J gene TRBJ1-2; perhaps TRBD1 as D (6 bases). V dropped 4 bases and J dropped 4 bases, with 22 bases sitting between them. The CDR3 contains 17 residues. From germline, CDR1 is MNHNS and CDR2 SASEGT. The CDR3 region has the DNA TGTGCCAGCAGTGGGAGGGGCAGGGGCCCCACGGGCTATGGCTACACCTTC. It translates to CASSGRGRGPTGYGYTF.

V gene TRBV15 combines with J gene TRBJ2-3; D is perhaps TRBD2 (5 bases). V was shortened by 3 bases and J by 1 base, with 8 bases between the two germline ends. The CDR3 covers 14 residues. Germline values: CDR1 LNHNV, CDR2 YYDKDF (reference sequence). The CDR3 region has the DNA TGTGCCACCAGCAGTGGACTTCGCACAGATACGCAGTATTTT. This translates into CATSSGLRTDTQYF.

The chain carries TRBV9 and TRBJ1-2; D is undetermined. The CDR3 consists of 16 residues. Germline V gene lookup returns CDR1 SGDLS and CDR2 YYNGEE. Trimming took 6 bases from V and 3 from J, leaving 21 bases between them. The CDR3 loop is CASTLEEAAPHYGYTF. The CDR3 DNA follows: TGTGCCAGCACCCTAGAAGAAGCAGCCCCCCACTATGGCTACACCTTC. Combining the CDR3 with reference TRBV9 and TRBJ1-2 gives the whole variable domain DSGVTQTPKHLITATGQRVTLRCSPRSGDLSVYWYQQSLDQGLQFLIQYYNGEERAKGNILERFSAQQFPDLHSELNLSSLELGDSALYFCASTLEEAAPHYGYTFGSGTRLTVV.

This clone was observed a single time. The chain employs TRBV11-2 and TRBJ2-7, with D tentatively TRBD1 or TRBD2 (6 bases each). The germline gives CDR1 SGHAT, CDR2 FQNNGV. The ends were cut back, 8 bases at V and 2 bases at J, with 16 bases in the middle. This CDR3 spans 14 amino acids. The CDR3 spells CASQEGGLAYEQYF. Written as DNA, the CDR3 is TGTGCCAGCCAAGAGGGGGGCTTAGCCTACGAGCAGTACTTC.

The chain has TRBV11-2 and TRBJ1-2; the D is unclear. V lost 2 bases to trimming and J lost 8 bases, with 6 bases between them. CDR1 SGHAT and CDR2 FQNNGV come from the germline V gene. This CDR3 has 11 amino acids. The CDR3 DNA is TGTGCCAGCAGCTTACTAGGGGGCTACACCTTC. Protein: CASSLLGGYTF.

This chain links TRBV10-3 with TRBJ1-3; D gene ambiguous. CDR1 and CDR2 from the germline V gene are ENHRY and SYGVKD. CDR3 length: 16 residues. V lost 4 bases to trimming and J lost 1 base, with 14 bases between them. The chain's CDR3 is CAISGVSSWSGNTIYF. In nucleotides, the CDR3 is TGTGCCATCAGTGGGGTCAGTAGCTGGTCTGGAAACACCATATATTTT.

V usage is TRBV10-1 and J usage is TRBJ2-3, with TRBD1 identical over 7 bases. There are 12 residues in the CDR3. V lost 6 bases and J lost 4; bases outside the gene matches: 1. Germline V gene data show CDR1 as WNHNN and CDR2 as SYGVQD (reference sequence). CDR3 in DNA: TGCGCCAGCAGGCAGGGGGCAGATACGCAGTATTTT. As protein: CASRQGADTQYF.

The chain couples TRBV27 to TRBJ2-7; TRBD2 agrees at 8 bases. The ends lost 0 bases at V and 5 bases at J; junction bases unmatched: 9. The germline V gene encodes CDR1 MNHEY and CDR2 SMNVEV (reference sequence). The CDR3 runs 16 residues. CDR3 sequence (DNA): TGTGCCAGCAGTTTATCGCGGGGGGAAAAAACCCACGAGCAGTACTTC. It encodes CASSLSRGEKTHEQYF.

This clone was picked up a small number of times. V is TRBV2 and J is TRBJ1-1; D remains ambiguous. Trimming cost V 3 bases and J 4 bases, with 6 bases left between them. The CDR3 sequence is 12 residues long. The germline CDR1 and CDR2 sequences are SNHLY and FYNNEI. CDR3 amino acids: CASSEGITEAFF. DNA for the CDR3: TGTGCCAGCAGTGAGGGAATCACTGAAGCTTTCTTT.

This clone was counted only a few times. The chain is built from TRBV7-9 and TRBJ1-5; 7 bases line up with TRBD1. The CDR3 covers 15 residues. Germline loops: CDR1 SEHNR, CDR2 FQNEAQ (reference sequence). The trim removed 7 bases at V and 2 bases at J, leaving 8 bases unmatched. DNA for the CDR3: TGTGCCAGCACCCCAGGGGGGTCCGGCAATCAGCCCCAGCATTTT. Translation gives CASTPGGSGNQPQHF.

The V and J genes are TRBV5-1 and TRBJ2-7; TRBD1 agrees at 7 bases. The ends lost 5 bases at V and 2 bases at J; junction bases unmatched: 4. Germline CDR1 and CDR2: SGHRS and YFSETQ. The CDR3 covers 13 residues. In DNA form, the CDR3 reads TGCGCCAGCAGTCTGACAGGGCCCTACGAGCAGTACTTC. It specifies CASSLTGPYEQYF.

This chain links TRBV7-2 with TRBJ2-7, with 8 positions matching TRBD2. In germline, CDR1 is SGHTA, CDR2 FQGNSA. This CDR3 has 18 amino acids. J was trimmed by 6 bases and V by 1 base; bases with no gene match: 17. CDR3 amino acids: CASSLVVWGGGPSAEQYF. CDR3 nucleotide sequence: TGTGCCAGCAGCTTAGTGGTGTGGGGCGGGGGGCCATCAGCCGAGCAGTACTTC.

The chain uses TRBV11-3 and TRBJ2-7, with a tentative D call TRBD1 (6 bases). Germline V gives CDR1 SGHNT, CDR2 YENEEA. The CDR3 is 13 residues long. Trimming cost V 5 bases and J 7 bases, with 15 bases left between them. Here the CDR3 reads CASSLAGVGEQYF. The CDR3 DNA sequence: TGTGCCAGCAGCCTCGCAGGGGTCGGGGAGCAGTACTTC.

The V call is TRBV19, the J call TRBJ1-3, with 7 bases lining up with TRBD1. This CDR3 contains 20 residues. The V gene end was trimmed by 8 bases and the J gene end by 2 bases; junction bases not matched to a gene: 24. Germline lookup yields CDR1 LNHDA and CDR2 SQIVND (reference sequence). The CDR3 region has the DNA TGTGCCAGTCTCCCTGCGAAGGGATACTCCGGCAGGGGGGCTGGAAACACCATATATTTT. Its translation: CASLPAKGYSGRGAGNTIYF.

This clone showed up just a few times. The chain combines TRBV7-9 with TRBJ1-1; a weak D match, TRBD1 (5 bases). The CDR3 is 12 residues long. Germline V lookup: CDR1 SEHNR, CDR2 FQNEAQ (reference sequence). Trimming removed 10 bases from V and 5 bases from J, with 14 bases in between. The CDR3: CATSGRKTEAFF. As DNA, the CDR3 is TGTGCCACCTCGGGACGCAAAACTGAAGCTTTCTTT.

The V and J genes are TRBV19 and TRBJ2-2, with 9 bases fitting TRBD1. Germline values: CDR1 LNHDA, CDR2 SQIVND (reference sequence). J gave up 6 bases and V 0 bases, and 11 bases lay outside the gene matches. The CDR3 is made up of 18 amino acids. The chain's CDR3 is CASSIDRSRTGASGELFF. Written as DNA, the CDR3 is TGTGCCAGTAGTATAGACAGGTCAAGGACAGGGGCCTCCGGGGAGCTGTTTTTT.

In its sample, this clone was seen once. The chain recombines TRBV24-1 with TRBJ1-4; possible D gene TRBD1, 6 bases. V was cut by 4 bases and J by 11 bases, with 10 bases left in between. The CDR3 runs 12 residues. Germline V CDR1 and CDR2: KGHDR, SFDVKD. As DNA, the CDR3 is TGTGCCACCAGTGACCTCAGGGGCAAACTGTTTTTT. Protein product: CATSDLRGKLFF.

The CDR3 region has the DNA TGTGCCAGCAAAGGGACTAGCGGGGCTTACAATGAGCAGTTCTTC. Protein product: CASKGTSGAYNEQFF. The genes are TRBV2 and TRBJ2-1; 13 bases line up with TRBD2. The junction had 4 bases not matched to a gene; V was cut back by 7 bases and J by 4 bases. This CDR3 has 15 residues. Germline values: CDR1 SNHLY, CDR2 FYNNEI.

The chain couples TRBV30 to TRBJ2-3, with TRBD2 identical over 8 bases. From germline, CDR1 is GTSNPN and CDR2 SVGIG (reference sequence). The CDR3 covers 16 residues. V trimming: 3 bases; J trimming: 5 bases; junction bases outside the gene matches: 13. The CDR3 region has the DNA TGTGCCTGGAGCCTCCTCGGCGGGACTAGTGGAGATACGCAGTATTTT. Protein sequence: CAWSLLGGTSGDTQYF. The complete variable domain, with remaining parts taken from reference TRBV30 and TRBJ2-3, reads SQTIHQWPATLVQPVGSPLSLECTVEGTSNPNLYWYRQAAGRGLQLLFYSVGIGQISSEVPQNLSASRPQDRQFILSSKKLLLSDSGFYLCAWSLLGGTSGDTQYFGPGTRLTVL.

In this sample, this clone turned up a few times. The chain links TRBV30 to TRBJ1-4, with D possibly matching TRBD1 (5 bases). Trimming stripped 4 bases from V and 8 bases from J, with 14 bases between. The germline V gene encodes CDR1 GTSNPN and CDR2 SVGIG (reference sequence). The length of the CDR3 is 13 residues. This CDR3 reads CAWTRDLEEKLFF. In nucleotides, the CDR3 is TGTGCCTGGACACGGGACCTCGAGGAAAAACTGTTTTTT. Supplemented by reference TRBV30 and TRBJ1-4, the full variable domain reads SQTIHQWPATLVQPVGSPLSLECTVEGTSNPNLYWYRQAAGRGLQLLFYSVGIGQISSEVPQNLSASRPQDRQFILSSKKLLLSDSGFYLCAWTRDLEEKLFFGSGTQLSVL.